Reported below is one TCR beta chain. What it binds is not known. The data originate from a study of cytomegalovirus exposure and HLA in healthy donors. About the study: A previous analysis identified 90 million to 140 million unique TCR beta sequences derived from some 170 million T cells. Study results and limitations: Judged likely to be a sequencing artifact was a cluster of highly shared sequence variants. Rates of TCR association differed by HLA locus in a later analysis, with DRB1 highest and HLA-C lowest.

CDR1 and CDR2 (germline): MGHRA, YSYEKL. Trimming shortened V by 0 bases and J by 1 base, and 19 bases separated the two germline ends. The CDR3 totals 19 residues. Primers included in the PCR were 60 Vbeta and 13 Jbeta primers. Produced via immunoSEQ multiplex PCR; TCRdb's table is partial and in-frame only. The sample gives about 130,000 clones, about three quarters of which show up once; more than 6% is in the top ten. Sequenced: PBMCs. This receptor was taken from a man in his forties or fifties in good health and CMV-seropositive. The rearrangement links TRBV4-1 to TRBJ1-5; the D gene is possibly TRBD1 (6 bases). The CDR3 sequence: CASSQDLGGAQSSNQPQHF. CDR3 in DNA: TGCGCCAGCAGCCAAGACCTCGGGGGGGCGCAATCAAGCAATCAGCCCCAGCATTTT.